This TCR beta chain is from a study of CD8 T cells in Susac syndrome. This clonotype came up a few times. CD8+ and CD4+ T cells from blood underwent TCR beta sequencing, which was carried out in a high-throughput format. TEMRA cells were FACS-enriched, with CD8+ and CD4+ T cells isolated negatively. It was with random hexamers that about 0.45 to 1 ug RNA was reverse transcribed. Amplification of TCR beta CDR3 by immunoSEQ multiplex PCR spanned 54 Vbeta and 13 Jbeta. TCRdb reanalysed the immunoSEQ multiplex PCR reads using MiXCR and keeps one entry per CDR3 protein. The sample comprises about 430,000 distinct CDR3 sequences, around 85% of which are singletons, and more than 0.09% rests with the top ten. This TCR was sampled from a human donor with multiple sclerosis. Sequencing input: CD8+ T cells from PBMCs.

This chain's CDR3 is CASSPRREINEQYF. In DNA form, the CDR3 reads TGTGCCAGCAGCCCGCGTCGGGAGATCAACGAGCAGTACTTC. The V gene is TRBV5-4, the J gene TRBJ2-7; TRBD2 is a possible D gene (6 bases). V was pared by 4 bases and J by 5 bases, with 16 bases between. The CDR3 is made up of 14 amino acids. Germline-derived CDR1 and CDR2 are SGHNT and YYREEE (reference sequence).